The TCR beta chain described here comes from a study of blood T cell repertoires in COVID-19. Per the authors' pipeline: Estimated nucleated cell counts came from reference gene primer amplification. Method: immunoSEQ multiplex PCR; TCRdb's copy keeps in-frame clones and lacks some. The DNA was the basis for D and trimming; V, J and clone size are from that table. This table has about 300,000 clones, roughly 89% appearing once. The V gene's germline CDR1 is LNHDA and CDR2 SQIVND (reference sequence). This CDR3 is 15 amino acids long. V lost 3 bases, J lost 0 bases, and 3 bases stayed unmatched. Study members were between 18 and 89 years old and lived in 20 to 30 US regions.

The sample was PBMCs or T cells enriched from blood (not recorded which). This rearrangement joins TRBV19 to TRBJ2-7; 9 bases are shared with TRBD2. This clonotype originated in a woman aged 45-59 years who had been exposed to COVID-19. As DNA, the CDR3 is TGTGCCAGTAGTATTGGGACTAGCTACTCCTACGAGCAGTACTTC. It translates to CASSIGTSYSYEQYF. Complete variable domain (other parts from reference TRBV19 and TRBJ2-7): DGGITQSPKYLFRKEGQNVTLSCEQNLNHDAMYWYRQDPGQGLRLIYYSQIVNDFQKGDIAEGYSVSREKKESFPLTVTSAQKNPTAFYLCASSIGTSYSYEQYFGPGTRLTVT.